The next 20 T cell receptor beta chains were all read from a single sample in a study of blood T cell repertoires in COVID-19. Using immunoSEQ multiplex PCR, the repertoire was profiled, and TCRdb retains in-frame clones only, with some absent. The table shows some 160,000 clones, with around 85% occurring only once. Material: peripheral blood. Source of these receptors: a woman between 70 and 85 years old with acute or convalescent COVID-19.

The rearrangement links TRBV3-1 (or the pseudogene TRBV3-2) to TRBJ1-3; TRBD1 is a possible D gene (6 bases). The CDR3 is 13 residues long. Trimming pared 4 bases from V and 2 bases from J, leaving 6 bases between. CDR1 is LGHDT, CDR2 YNNKEL, per germline (reference sequence). This CDR3 reads CASSRGPGNTIYF. CDR3 DNA sequence: TGTGCCAGCAGCCGGGGGCCTGGAAACACCATATATTTT.

The rearrangement joins TRBV20-1 to TRBJ1-2; no definite D call. V lost 3 bases and J 6 bases, leaving 11 bases between the germline ends. This CDR3 is built from 12 residues. Germline V gene lookup returns CDR1 DFQATT and CDR2 SNEGSKA (reference sequence). The CDR3 reads CSASAQYHGYTF. The CDR3 DNA sequence: TGCAGTGCTAGTGCACAGTACCATGGCTACACCTTC.

This clone was counted between two and nine times. The V gene is TRBV3-1 (or the pseudogene TRBV3-2), the J gene TRBJ1-2; 7 bases align to TRBD1. V gave up 5 bases and J gave up 4 bases; unmatched junction bases: 7. CDR3 length: 14 residues. Per the germline V gene, CDR1 is LGHDT and CDR2 is YNNKEL (reference sequence). This CDR3 reads CASSALQGFYGYTF. The CDR3 DNA sequence: TGTGCCAGCAGCGCCCTACAGGGGTTCTATGGCTACACCTTC.

The V and J genes are TRBV3-1 (or the pseudogene TRBV3-2) and TRBJ2-6, with D uncertain. From germline, CDR1 is LGHDT and CDR2 YNNKEL (reference sequence). V lost 0 bases and J lost 0, with 6 bases in between. CDR3 length equals 16 residues. CDR3 DNA: TGTGCCAGCAGCCAAGATTGGCTCTCTGGGGCCAACGTCCTGACTTTC. Protein: CASSQDWLSGANVLTF.

The chain combines TRBV5-1 with TRBJ1-3; TRBD1 might be the D (6 bases). Trimming pared 3 bases from V and 0 bases from J, leaving 10 bases between. CDR1 is SGHRS and CDR2 is YFSETQ in the germline V gene. The CDR3 extends over 15 amino acids. CDR3 sequence reads: CASSSQGSSGNTIYF. The CDR3 nucleotides read TGCGCCAGCAGCTCGCAGGGGAGCTCTGGAAACACCATATATTTT.

The chain joins TRBV5-1 to TRBJ2-7; D possibly corresponds to TRBD1 (6 bases). The CDR3 loop spans 14 amino acids. CDR1 and CDR2 from the germline V gene are SGHRS and YFSETQ. V shed 3 bases and J shed 5 bases, with 15 bases lying between them. The CDR3 region is CASSSSDSLDEQYF. The CDR3 DNA is TGCGCCAGCAGCTCATCGGACAGCTTGGACGAGCAGTACTTC.

This chain uses TRBV2 with TRBJ1-5; TRBD1 matches at 7 bases. Trimming removed 3 bases from V and 2 bases from J; junction bases left unmatched: 1. Per germline, CDR1 SNHLY and CDR2 FYNNEI. This CDR3 has 14 residues. The CDR3, as DNA: TGTGCCAGCAGTGACGACAGGGGCAATCAGCCCCAGCATTTT. It is translated as CASSDDRGNQPQHF. The whole variable domain, filled in from reference TRBV2 and TRBJ1-5, reads EPEVTQTPSHQVTQMGQEVILRCVPISNHLYFYWYRQILGQKVEFLVSFYNNEISEKSEIFDDQFSVERPDGSNFTLKIRSTKLEDSAMYFCASSDDRGNQPQHFGDGTRLSIL.

The chain uses TRBV6-5 and TRBJ1-1; TRBD1 agrees at 8 bases. J was trimmed by 1 base and V by 1 base; bases with no gene match: 2. Germline V gene lookup returns CDR1 MNHEY and CDR2 SVGAGI. The CDR3 has 15 residues. The DNA of the CDR3 is TGTGCCAGCAGTTACTTCGGACAGGGGAACACTGAAGCTTTCTTT. Translated: CASSYFGQGNTEAFF.

The J gene is TRBJ2-1, the V gene TRBV5-1; 8 nucleotides agree with TRBD1. J lost 5 bases, V lost 4 bases, and 5 bases had no gene match. Germline V gene data show CDR1 as SGHRS and CDR2 as YFSETQ. This CDR3 has 14 amino acids. CDR3 nucleotide sequence: TGCGCCAGCAGCACCGGACAGGGTGACAATGAGCAGTTCTTC. Translation gives CASSTGQGDNEQFF.

The gene calls are TRBV5-1 and TRBJ2-1, with 8 positions matching TRBD1. The CDR3 has 15 amino acids. CDR1 and CDR2 (germline): SGHRS, YFSETQ. V shed 0 bases and J 5 bases; nucleotides not matched to a gene: 4. The CDR3 is CASSLAGTGNNEQFF. The CDR3 DNA is TGCGCCAGCAGCTTGGCCGGGACAGGTAACAATGAGCAGTTCTTC. The full variable domain, completed using reference TRBV5-1 and TRBJ2-1, is KAGVTQTPRYLIKTRGQQVTLSCSPISGHRSVSWYQQTPGQGLQFLFEYFSETQRNKGNFPGRFSGRQFSNSRSEMNVSTLELGDSALYLCASSLAGTGNNEQFFGPGTRLTVL.

The V gene is TRBV5-5, the J gene TRBJ2-3; 10 bases match TRBD1. Germline-derived CDR1 and CDR2 are SGHKS and YYEKEE (reference sequence). This CDR3 contains 16 residues. J was trimmed by 4 bases and V by 4 bases; bases with no gene match: 9. CDR3 protein: CASSKGQGRAADTQYF. DNA for the CDR3: TGTGCCAGCAGCAAGGGACAGGGGAGGGCCGCAGATACGCAGTATTTT.

The chain has TRBV6-2 or TRBV6-3 and TRBJ1-2, with 12 bases that match TRBD1. V was clipped by 1 base and J by 6 bases; unmatched bases: 6. The CDR3 consists of 16 residues. The V gene's germline CDR1 is MNHEY and CDR2 SVGEGT. CDR3 sequence reads: CASSYFGTGGADGYTF. CDR3 DNA sequence: TGTGCCAGCAGTTACTTCGGGACAGGGGGCGCGGATGGCTACACCTTC.

The chain couples TRBV6-5 to TRBJ1-5; D is unresolved. V was trimmed by 5 bases and J by 5 bases, leaving 10 bases between them. This CDR3 contains 13 residues. Germline V gives CDR1 MNHEY, CDR2 SVGAGI. CDR3 sequence reads: CASSRDIYQPQHF. The CDR3 nucleotides read TGTGCCAGCAGTAGAGACATTTATCAGCCCCAGCATTTT.

This clone was observed a single time. The chain has TRBV27 and TRBJ2-1; D uncertain. This CDR3 is 13 amino acids long. Germline V gene data show CDR1 as MNHEY and CDR2 as SMNVEV (reference sequence). Trimming took 7 bases from V and 4 from J, leaving 11 bases between them. The CDR3 bases are TGTGCCAGCATGCACCCTCAGTACAATGAGCAGTTCTTC. Translating it yields CASMHPQYNEQFF.

The chain recombines TRBV4-3 with TRBJ2-3; the match to TRBD2 covers 13 bases. This CDR3 comprises 18 residues. J was trimmed by 1 base and V by 1 base; bases with no gene match: 5. The germline CDR1 and CDR2 sequences are LGHNA and YSLEER. The CDR3 region is CASSQGRLAGGGTDTQYF. CDR3 bases: TGCGCCAGCAGCCAAGGCAGACTAGCGGGAGGCGGCACAGATACGCAGTATTTT.

This clone was counted between two and nine times. This chain connects TRBV29-1 to TRBJ1-4; D is undetermined. Per the germline V gene, CDR1 is SQVTM and CDR2 is ANQGSEA. This CDR3 has 14 amino acids. With 0 bases removed from V and 5 bases from J, the gap between germline ends came to 10 bases. For the CDR3, the DNA is TGCAGCGTTGAAGATCTAAACCTGAATGAAAAACTGTTTTTT. This gives the protein CSVEDLNLNEKLFF.

The V call is TRBV9, the J call TRBJ2-5; the D gene is possibly TRBD2 (5 bases). Germline-derived CDR1 and CDR2 are SGDLS and YYNGEE. Between the trimmed V and J ends, which lost 6 bases and 5 bases, there was a span of 17 bases. The CDR3 sequence is 14 residues long. CDR3 nucleotide sequence: TGTGCCAGCACTCGTGGAGGCCGGCTGGAGACCCAGTACTTC. It encodes CASTRGGRLETQYF.

The V call is TRBV10-3, the J call TRBJ2-7; TRBD1 matches at 8 bases. The CDR3 contains 14 residues. With 4 bases clipped from V and 3 bases from J, the junction kept 5 bases outside the gene matches. CDR1 and CDR2 (germline): ENHRY, SYGVKD. The CDR3 sequence is CAISAGTGRYEQYF. Here the CDR3 DNA reads TGTGCCATCAGTGCCGGGACAGGACGCTACGAGCAGTACTTC.

The gene calls are TRBV7-9 and TRBJ2-7, with 7 bases lining up with TRBD2. The CDR3 totals 14 residues. Germline CDR1 SEHNR, CDR2 FQNEAQ (reference sequence). The V gene end was trimmed by 0 bases and the J gene end by 2 bases; junction bases not matched to a gene: 1. CDR3 nucleotides: TGTGCCAGCAGCTTAGCCGGGACTACCTACGAGCAGTACTTC. The encoded protein is CASSLAGTTYEQYF.

The chain joins TRBV5-6 to TRBJ2-3, with D hard to call. V was trimmed by 0 bases and J by 0 bases, leaving 8 bases between them. The CDR3 covers 15 residues. Germline CDR1 and CDR2: SGHDT and YYEEEE. The CDR3 protein is CASSLVGGSTDTQYF. The CDR3, as DNA: TGTGCCAGCAGCTTGGTTGGCGGTAGCACAGATACGCAGTATTTT.